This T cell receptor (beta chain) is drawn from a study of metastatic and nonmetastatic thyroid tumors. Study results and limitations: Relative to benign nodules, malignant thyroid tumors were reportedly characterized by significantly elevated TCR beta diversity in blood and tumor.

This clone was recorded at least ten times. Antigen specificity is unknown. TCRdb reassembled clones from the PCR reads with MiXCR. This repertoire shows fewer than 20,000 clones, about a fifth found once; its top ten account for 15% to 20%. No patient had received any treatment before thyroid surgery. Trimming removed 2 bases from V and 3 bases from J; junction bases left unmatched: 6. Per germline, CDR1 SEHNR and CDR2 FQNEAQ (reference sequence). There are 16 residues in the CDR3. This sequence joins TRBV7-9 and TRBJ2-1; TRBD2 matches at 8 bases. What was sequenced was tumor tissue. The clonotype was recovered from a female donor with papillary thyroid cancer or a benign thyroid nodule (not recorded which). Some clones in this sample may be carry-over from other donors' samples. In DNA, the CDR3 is TGTGCCAGCAGCTTATACGGGAGGGCCCTCTACAATGAGCAGTTCTTC. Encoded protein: CASSLYGRALYNEQFF.